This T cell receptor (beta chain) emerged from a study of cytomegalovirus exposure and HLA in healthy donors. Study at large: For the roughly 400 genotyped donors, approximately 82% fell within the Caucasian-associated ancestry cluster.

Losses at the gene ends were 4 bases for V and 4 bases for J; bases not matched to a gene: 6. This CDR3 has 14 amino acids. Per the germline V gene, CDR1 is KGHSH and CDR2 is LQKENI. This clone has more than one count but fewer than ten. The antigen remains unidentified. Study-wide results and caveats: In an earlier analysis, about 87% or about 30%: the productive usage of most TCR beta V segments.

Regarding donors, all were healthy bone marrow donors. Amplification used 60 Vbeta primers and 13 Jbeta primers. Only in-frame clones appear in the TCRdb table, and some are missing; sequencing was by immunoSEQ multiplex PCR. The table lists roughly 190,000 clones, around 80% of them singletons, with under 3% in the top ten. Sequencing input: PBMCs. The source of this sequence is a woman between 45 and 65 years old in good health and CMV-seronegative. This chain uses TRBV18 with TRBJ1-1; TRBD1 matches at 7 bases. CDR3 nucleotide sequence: TGTGCCAGCTCACTACAGGGGCTGCGCACTGAAGCTTTCTTT. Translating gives CASSLQGLRTEAFF.